The 22 T cell receptor beta chains in this list originate from one sample, sequenced in a study of regulatory T cells in long-lasting Graves disease. Assembly of TCR beta libraries relied on iRepertoire HTBI primers together with Arm-PCR of CDR3 regions. In TCRdb, the multiplex PCR reads were re-called with MiXCR into one record per CDR3 protein. The table records roughly 500,000 distinct CDR3 sequences, roughly 21% of them present only once. The sample's time point: persistent/refractory GD, antithyroid drugs over 5 years with positive TRAb. The authors made the TCR library using RNA they extracted from PBMCs. Source: peripheral blood mononuclear cells (PBMCs), taken when the disease was refractory, from a patient treated with antithyroid drugs. The receptors derive from a female donor with Graves disease.

This clonotype was observed a handful of times. The V and J genes are TRBV19 and TRBJ1-1; no clear D gene. The CDR3 length is 15 residues. V lost 4 bases to trimming and J lost 4 bases, with 16 bases between them. Germline lookup yields CDR1 LNHDA and CDR2 SQIVND (reference sequence). CDR3 in DNA: TGTGCCAGTAGTAATTTGCGGCCCATGGGCACTGAAGCTTTCTTT. It yields the protein CASSNLRPMGTEAFF.

There are many counts of this clonotype. CDR3 region: CASSFNSGEDFLYEQYF. The CDR3 nucleotides are TGTGCCAGCAGCTTTAATAGTGGGGAGGATTTCCTATACGAGCAGTACTTC. V is TRBV11-2 and J is TRBJ2-7; a possible D gene is TRBD2 (6 bases). This CDR3 has 17 amino acids. With 3 bases removed from V and 4 bases from J, the gap between germline ends came to 22 bases. The germline gives CDR1 SGHAT, CDR2 FQNNGV. The whole variable domain, filled in from reference TRBV11-2 and TRBJ2-7, reads EAGVAQSPRYKIIEKRQSVAFWCNPISGHATLYWYQQILGQGPKLLIQFQNNGVVDDSQLPKDRFSAERLKGVDSTLKIQPAKLEDSAVYLCASSFNSGEDFLYEQYFGPGTRLTVT.

The CDR3 DNA follows: TGTGCCAGCAGGGGGGCTGGGATGAACACCGGGGAGCTGTTTTTT. Translating gives CASRGAGMNTGELFF. This chain uses TRBV2 with TRBJ2-2; possible D gene TRBD1, 6 bases. The CDR3 runs 15 residues. Trimming shortened V by 6 bases and J by 1 base, and 12 bases separated the two germline ends. Germline lookup yields CDR1 SNHLY and CDR2 FYNNEI.

As concerns this clonotype: One junction end does not reproduce the germline sequence, and a read error may be involved. The J gene is TRBJ1-1, the V gene TRBV12-3 or TRBV12-4, with D hard to call. CDR3 length: 13 residues. CDR3 residues: CTSSFNRDTEAFF. The CDR3 DNA sequence: TGTACCAGCAGTTTCAATAGGGACACTGAAGCTTTCTTT.

Note on this clonotype: Given a much more abundant clone one base away, this may be a read error. The rearrangement uses TRBV3-1 and TRBJ1-1, with D unresolved. There are 13 residues in the CDR3. Germline V CDR1 and CDR2: LGHDT, YNNKEL (reference sequence). The CDR3 here is CASSQGIGSEASF. In DNA form, the CDR3 reads TGTGCCAGCAGCCAAGGAATAGGCAGCGAAGCTTCCTTT.

This clonotype was observed a few times. The chain combines TRBV29-1 with TRBJ1-1; D is possibly TRBD1 (5 bases). The CDR3 spans 13 residues. Trimming took off 8 bases at V and 5 bases at J, with 18 bases between the two ends. Germline CDR1 reads SQVTM; CDR2 reads ANQGSEA. This CDR3 is CSSAGGSGTEAFF. Here the CDR3 DNA reads TGCAGCTCCGCGGGAGGGTCAGGGACTGAAGCTTTCTTT.

This clonotype was detected a few times. CDR3 protein: CSVATSTNYGYTF. In DNA, the CDR3 is TGCAGCGTAGCCACCTCGACTAACTATGGCTACACCTTC. The rearrangement uses TRBV29-1 and TRBJ1-2, with unresolved D. CDR3 length: 13 amino acids. Germline-derived CDR1 and CDR2 are SQVTM and ANQGSEA. V was clipped by 6 bases and J by 0 bases, with 11 bases between them.

With regard to this clonotype: A much larger clonotype is one base distant, so this may be a read error. V and J are TRBV27 and TRBJ1-6, with D hard to call. The CDR3 contains 17 residues. The V gene's germline CDR1 is MNHEY and CDR2 SMNVEV (reference sequence). CDR3 DNA sequence: TGTGCCAGCAGTCCACGCCACTCTACGACCTATGATTCACCCCTCCACTTT. Translating it yields CASSPRHSTTYDSPLHF.

The chain couples TRBV19 to TRBJ2-7, with TRBD1 as a possible D gene (5 bases). Germline V gene data show CDR1 as LNHDA and CDR2 as SQIVND (reference sequence). V was clipped by 6 bases and J by 3 bases, with 15 bases between them. The CDR3 has 14 residues. The CDR3 sequence: CASSPDSFVYEQYF. The CDR3 nucleotides read TGTGCCAGTAGCCCCGACAGCTTCGTCTACGAGCAGTACTTC.

The CDR3 reads CATRDRAYNEQFF. Here the CDR3 DNA reads TGTGCCACCAGGGACAGAGCATACAATGAGCAGTTCTTC. The J gene is TRBJ2-1, the V gene TRBV28; 7 bases fit TRBD1. The germline CDR1 and CDR2 sequences are MDHEN and SYDVKM. This CDR3 region has 13 residues. The ends lost 10 bases at V and 4 bases at J; junction bases unmatched: 7.

In its sample, this clonotype was seen many times. The V gene is TRBV28, the J gene TRBJ2-7; D is unclear. Trimming cost V 5 bases and J 6 bases, with 14 bases left between them. The germline CDR1 and CDR2 sequences are MDHEN and SYDVKM. This CDR3 contains 13 residues. The CDR3 region is CASSLFFGPEQYF. The CDR3 nucleotides read TGTGCCAGCAGTCTTTTTTTCGGGCCCGAGCAGTACTTC.

This clonotype was counted many times. The rearrangement links TRBV28 to TRBJ1-2, with D possibly TRBD1 on 5 matching bases. Trimming pared 4 bases from V and 6 bases from J, leaving 18 bases between. The CDR3 contains 15 residues. Germline V gene lookup returns CDR1 MDHEN and CDR2 SYDVKM. The CDR3 is CASSSPPLGVNGYTF. As DNA, the CDR3 is TGTGCCAGCAGTTCGCCCCCGCTAGGGGTTAATGGCTACACCTTC.

This rearrangement joins TRBV9 to TRBJ1-3; no firm D call. The CDR3 extends over 13 amino acids. Trimming removed 5 bases from V and 0 bases from J, with 6 bases in between. Per germline, CDR1 SGDLS and CDR2 YYNGEE. This CDR3 is CASRHSSGNTIYF. The CDR3, as DNA: TGTGCCAGCAGGCACAGCTCTGGAAACACCATATATTTT.

This clonotype was counted at least ten times. This chain uses TRBV5-1 with TRBJ1-2; 7 bases map to TRBD1. Germline trimming cut 7 bases from V and 7 bases from J; bases unmatched to any gene: 13. The V gene's germline CDR1 is SGHRS and CDR2 YFSETQ. This CDR3 spans 14 amino acids. The CDR3 loop reads CASGFQDRTGGYTF. CDR3 coding DNA: TGCGCCAGCGGATTTCAGGACAGGACGGGTGGCTACACCTTC.

This clonotype was found many times. CDR3 coding DNA: TGTGCCATCCGGGGGACAGACACGGAAGAGACCCAGTACTTC. Amino acids: CAIRGTDTEETQYF. This chain uses TRBV10-3 with TRBJ2-5, with D possibly TRBD1 on 7 matching bases. CDR3 size: 14 residues. Per germline, CDR1 ENHRY and CDR2 SYGVKD. Trimming took off 8 bases at V and 3 bases at J, with 16 bases between the two ends.

This clonotype was picked up a small number of times. This rearrangement joins TRBV29-1 to TRBJ2-7; D is unresolved. V lost 4 bases and J 0 bases, leaving 7 bases between the germline ends. CDR3 length: 12 amino acids. Germline V CDR1 and CDR2: SQVTM, ANQGSEA. The CDR3 is CSVAEPSYEQYF. DNA of the CDR3: TGCAGCGTTGCGGAGCCCTCCTACGAGCAGTACTTC.

A word on this clonotype: This sequence may be a read error, since a much larger clone differs from it by one base. V usage is TRBV20-1 and J usage is TRBJ2-7, with TRBD1 matching 9 bases. This CDR3 spans 14 amino acids. Germline CDR1 is DFQATT and CDR2 is SNEGSKA (reference sequence). V shed 5 bases, J shed 5 bases, and the junction held 10 bases outside the gene matches. The CDR3 sequence is CSAWGGQGLDEQYF. CDR3 sequence (DNA): TGCAGTGCTTGGGGGGGACAGGGTCTCGACGAGCAGTACTTC.

The chain combines TRBV6-1 with TRBJ2-7; a weak D match, TRBD2 (5 bases). The germline V and J ends were trimmed by 5 bases and 0 bases, with 14 bases remaining between them. Germline loops: CDR1 MNHNS, CDR2 SASEGT. This CDR3 has 15 residues. The DNA of the CDR3 is TGTGCCAGCAGTACGCGACGGGGAAGCTCCTACGAGCAGTACTTC. Its translation: CASSTRRGSSYEQYF.

The chain carries TRBV28 and TRBJ2-1; tentative D call: TRBD2 (6 bases). The germline CDR1 and CDR2 sequences are MDHEN and SYDVKM. The CDR3 is 14 residues long. V lost 3 bases and J lost 6, with 12 bases in between. The CDR3 loop is CASSLGGIGNEQFF. The CDR3 DNA is TGTGCCAGCAGTTTGGGCGGGATAGGCAATGAGCAGTTCTTC.

This clonotype has a handful of counts. V gene TRBV19 combines with J gene TRBJ2-7; D not certain. Trimming removed 5 bases at V and 2 bases at J, with 13 bases between. This CDR3 spans 14 amino acids. Per the germline V gene, CDR1 is LNHDA and CDR2 is SQIVND (reference sequence). The CDR3 loop is CASSSVDGTYEQYF. The CDR3 coding sequence is TGTGCCAGTAGTTCGGTCGACGGAACCTACGAGCAGTACTTC.

This clonotype was observed a few times. A much larger clone differs by one base, so this may be a read error. CDR3 loop: CASSAVVAGQETQYF. The DNA of the CDR3 is TGTGCCAGCAGCGCGGTTGTAGCAGGGCAAGAGACCCAGTACTTC. The chain employs TRBV2 and TRBJ2-5; D might be TRBD1 (5 bases). V was cut by 6 bases and J by 2 bases, with 16 bases left in between. CDR3 length equals 15 residues. From germline, CDR1 is SNHLY and CDR2 FYNNEI.

The sample holds many counts of this clonotype. The chain couples TRBV7-9 to TRBJ2-5; 10 nucleotides match TRBD2. The V segment lost 5 bases and the J segment 2 bases; nucleotides outside the gene matches: 8. Per the germline V gene, CDR1 is SEHNR and CDR2 is FQNEAQ (reference sequence). The CDR3 spans 16 residues. CDR3 nucleotide sequence: TGTGCCAGCAGCCCACTAGCGGGGAACACACAAGAGACCCAGTACTTC. Amino acids: CASSPLAGNTQETQYF.